The clone carrying this T cell receptor beta chain was counted a single time. What it binds is not known. Germline assignment: CDR1 SGHRS and CDR2 YFSETQ. The CDR3 length is 16 residues. The ends lost 5 bases at V and 8 bases at J; junction bases unmatched: 16. Assay used: immunoSEQ multiplex PCR; TCRdb lists only in-frame clones, some missing. The table has tens of thousands of clones, 65% seen once. This record belongs to a study of a mutant IDH1 vaccine in newly diagnosed glioma. Study details: Every participant had undergone radiotherapy, temozolomide, or both before, and most underwent both. Visit V12 was conducted at week 35 as the safety follow-up. Visit V13 came later, at week 47. Study-level points and caveats: There seemed to be no relation between pseudoprogression and changes in top peripheral T cell clonotypes. Among all patients, vaccine-induced immune responses occurred in around 94%.

As to time point: week 47, end of study. Doses consisted of 300 ug of mutant IDH1 20-mer peptide each, paired with topical imiquimod. This chain uses TRBV5-1 with TRBJ1-2; 9 positions match TRBD1. This clonotype was obtained from a man in his forties or fifties with glioma. Some clones in this sample may be carry-over from other donors' samples. The starting material was peripheral blood mononuclear cells (PBMCs), obtained from a glioma patient whose treatment included an IDH1 peptide vaccine. The CDR3 DNA sequence: TGCGCCAGCAGTCAACAGGGGGCGCCCCGTGTCGACGGCTACACCTTC. This gives the protein CASSQQGAPRVDGYTF.